Sequencing of this TCR beta chain was carried out in a study of STAT5B mutations in CD4+ large granular lymphocyte leukemia. Whole-study results and caveats: No patients shared main leukemic clonotypes, though around 27% appeared at low frequency elsewhere.

With respect to this clone: The antigen is unknown.

Sequencing was at survey level. Using immunoSEQ multiplex PCR, the repertoire was profiled, and TCRdb retains in-frame clones only, with some absent. The sample consists of around 25,000 clones, approximately 79% of them appearing once. The TCR comes from a human donor in good health. The sequenced sample consisted of CD4+ T cells from blood buffy coats.

CDR3 DNA sequence: TGTGCCAGCAGCCAAGATAATTTCGTGACTGAAGCTTTCTTT. It translates to CASSQDNFVTEAFF. The rearrangement joins TRBV14 to TRBJ1-1; no reliable D call. Germline V gene sequence: CDR1 SGHDN, CDR2 FVKESK. The CDR3 contains 14 residues. Trimming left V 0 bases short and J 5 bases short, with 10 bases between.